Listed below are T cell receptor beta chains from one sample, sequenced in a study of blood T cell repertoires in COVID-19. Profiled with immunoSEQ multiplex PCR; TCRdb holds only in-frame clones, not every one. The sample has approximately 190,000 clones, roughly 81% seen once. Sequences were obtained from peripheral blood. Every receptor here comes from a woman between 65 and 79 years old with active or convalescent COVID-19. Each CDR3 is given with its conserved first and last residue. A D gene is named only where the DNA matches it firmly. Rows may omit the clone size; those that give it use once, few, many or a size class.

v_gene,j_gene,d_gene,abundance,CDR3aa,CDR3nt
TRBV7-2,TRBJ2-3,TRBD2,-,CASSLVATLAGGATQYF,TGTGCCAGCAGCTTAGTAGCGACCCTAGCGGGAGGGGCTACGCAGTATTTT
TRBV10-1,TRBJ1-5,-,few,CASTEGHRPNQPQHF,TGCGCCAGCACCGAAGGGCACAGGCCAAATCAGCCCCAGCATTTT
TRBV6-7,TRBJ2-2,TRBD1,-,CASSFHLGTVYTGELFF,TGTGCCAGCAGTTTCCACCTCGGGACAGTTTACACCGGGGAGCTGTTTTTT
TRBV5-4,TRBJ1-2,-,once,CASSLVQGSYGYTF,TGTGCCAGCAGCTTGGTTCAGGGATCCTATGGCTACACCTTC
TRBV5-6,TRBJ2-5,-,-,CASSLVSTGETQYF,TGTGCCAGCAGCTTGGTGTCTACCGGAGAGACCCAGTACTTC
TRBV19,TRBJ2-7,-,-,CAIQTPSYEQYF,TGTGCCATACAGACACCCTCCTACGAGCAGTACTTC
TRBV24-1,TRBJ2-2,-,-,CATSDPKQGSGELFF,TGTGCCACCAGTGACCCCAAACAGGGTTCCGGGGAGCTGTTTTTT
TRBV4-1,TRBJ2-3,TRBD2,-,CASSHQGLQLPTDTQYF,TGCGCCAGCAGCCACCAGGGACTACAGCTCCCCACAGATACGCAGTATTTT
TRBV24-1,TRBJ2-7,-,-,CATSDPRQASYEQYF,TGTGCCACCAGTGATCCGAGACAGGCCTCCTACGAGCAGTACTTC
TRBV9,TRBJ1-4,-,-,CASSVRDLEGEKLFF,TGTGCCAGCAGCGTTAGGGACTTGGAGGGTGAAAAACTGTTTTTT
TRBV7-9,TRBJ2-7,-,once,CASSFASSYEQYF,TGTGCCAGCAGCTTCGCTAGTTCCTACGAGCAGTACTTC
TRBV4-2,TRBJ2-1,TRBD2,-,CASSQDITSGRAPEQFF,TGTGCCAGCAGCCAAGATATAACTAGCGGGAGGGCCCCTGAGCAGTTCTTC
TRBV28,TRBJ1-2,TRBD1,-,CASSAQDRNYGYTF,TGTGCCAGCAGTGCCCAGGACAGGAACTATGGCTACACCTTC
TRBV18,TRBJ2-7,TRBD2,-,CASSPLQLAGVVGEQYF,TGTGCCAGCTCACCCCTCCAGCTAGCGGGAGTAGTAGGGGAGCAGTACTTC
TRBV6-5,TRBJ1-5,-,-,CASSSTGSNQPQHF,TGTGCCAGCAGTTCCACAGGGTCGAATCAGCCCCAGCATTTT
TRBV6-5,TRBJ1-2,TRBD1,-,CASSTGQGYGYTF,TGTGCCAGCAGCACCGGACAGGGCTATGGCTACACCTTC
TRBV6-6,TRBJ1-2,-,-,CASSRTTNYGYTF,TGTGCCAGCAGCAGGACAACTAACTATGGCTACACCTTC
TRBV19,TRBJ2-2,TRBD1,-,CATRDRVANTGELFF,TGTGCCACCCGCGACAGGGTCGCGAACACCGGGGAGCTGTTTTTT
TRBV6-5,TRBJ1-5,-,-,CATQGLVDNQPQHF,TGTGCCACGCAGGGATTGGTTGACAATCAGCCCCAGCATTTT
TRBV19,TRBJ1-2,-,-,CASFLLGYTF,TGTGCCAGCTTCCTATTGGGCTACACCTTC
TRBV5-4,TRBJ2-5,-,-,CAADRDTRGSRETQYF,TGTGCGGCAGATAGGGACACCCGAGGGAGTCGAGAGACCCAGTACTTC
TRBV5-1,TRBJ2-1,-,many,CASSVTGNNEQFF,TGCGCCAGCAGCGTAACAGGGAACAATGAGCAGTTCTTC
TRBV24-1,TRBJ1-2,-,-,CATSDLYGYTF,TGTGCCACCAGTGACCTATATGGCTACACCTTC
TRBV19,TRBJ1-4,-,-,CASSQGSPNEKLFF,TGTGCCAGTTCCCAGGGTTCTCCTAATGAAAAACTGTTTTTT
TRBV20-1,TRBJ1-1,-,-,CSARGGIEAFF,TGCAGTGCTAGGGGAGGGATTGAAGCTTTCTTT
TRBV7-9,TRBJ2-7,-,-,CASSLVRSWAEQYF,TGTGCCAGCAGCTTAGTCAGGTCCTGGGCCGAGCAGTACTTC
TRBV23-1,TRBJ2-5,-,-,CASSVVAGAVERETQYF,TGCGCCAGCAGCGTCGTAGCAGGGGCTGTGGAAAGGGAGACCCAGTACTTC
TRBV7-3,TRBJ1-5,TRBD1,-,CASSQGQEGPQHF,TGTGCCAGCAGTCAAGGACAGGAGGGGCCCCAGCATTTT
TRBV5-1,TRBJ1-1,TRBD1,-,CASSLEAGGLTEAFF,TGCGCCAGCAGCTTGGAGGCAGGGGGCTTGACTGAAGCTTTCTTT
TRBV9,TRBJ2-7,TRBD1,-,CASSVGLQGASYEQYF,TGTGCCAGCAGCGTAGGCCTACAGGGGGCTTCCTACGAGCAGTACTTC
TRBV9,TRBJ2-1,TRBD2,once,CASSVPLSGEGASYNEQFF,TGTGCCAGCAGCGTGCCCCTCTCGGGGGAGGGAGCCTCCTACAATGAGCAGTTCTTC
TRBV28,TRBJ2-1,TRBD2,-,CASSLWGEGRRGEQFF,TGTGCCAGCAGTTTATGGGGGGAGGGGAGGCGCGGTGAGCAGTTCTTC
TRBV6-5,TRBJ1-1,-,-,CASRTLKPGEAFF,TGTGCCAGCAGGACATTAAAACCTGGAGAAGCTTTCTTT
TRBV27,TRBJ2-3,-,-,CASSLGGGPPSTDTQYF,TGTGCCAGCAGTTTAGGGGGGGGGCCACCTAGCACAGATACGCAGTATTTT
TRBV28,TRBJ2-1,-,once,CASSLQAPNEQFF,TGTGCCAGCAGTTTACAAGCGCCCAATGAGCAGTTCTTC
TRBV20-1,TRBJ2-4,-,-,CSATFQSQYF,TGCAGTGCTACCTTTCAGTCTCAGTACTTC